These T cell receptor beta chains were read from a single sample in a study of vaccination and CD4 T cells after COVID-19. For these TCRs, the target antigens are not known. TCRdb independently ran MiXCR on the PCR reads; one entry per CDR3 protein. The sample carries roughly 12,000 distinct CDR3 sequences, roughly 56% recorded once. The sample consisted of CD4+ T cells from blood, cultured in vitro. These receptors were taken from a human donor who had recovered from COVID-19. Each CDR3 is given with its conserved first and last residue. D genes are given only for firm matches. Size is stated for part of the rows, as once, few or many counts, or as a class when the clone is expanded.

cdr3_aa: CSVKGLAVGTDTQYF
cdr3_nt: TGCAGCGTTAAGGGACTAGCGGTGGGCACAGATACGCAGTATTTT
v_call: TRBV29-1
d_call: TRBD2
j_call: TRBJ2-3
clone_size: once

cdr3_aa: CSANTGGTYYNEQFF
cdr3_nt: TGCAGTGCTAACACGGGAGGGACCTATTACAATGAGCAGTTCTTC
v_call: TRBV20-1
d_call: TRBD2
j_call: TRBJ2-1
clone_size: .

cdr3_aa: CASSDGAGSFNEQFF
cdr3_nt: TGTGCCAGCAGTGACGGAGCGGGGAGCTTTAATGAGCAGTTCTTC
v_call: TRBV6-4
d_call: TRBD2
j_call: TRBJ2-1
clone_size: .

cdr3_aa: CASSSQGANGELFF
cdr3_nt: TGTGCCAGCAGTTCACAGGGGGCGAACGGGGAGCTGTTTTTT
v_call: TRBV12-3/TRBV12-4
d_call: TRBD1
j_call: TRBJ2-2
clone_size: .

cdr3_aa: CASSLGFVYQETQYF
cdr3_nt: TGTGCCAGCAGCTTAGGGTTTGTCTACCAAGAGACCCAGTACTTC
v_call: TRBV11-2
d_call: .
j_call: TRBJ2-5
clone_size: .

cdr3_aa: CASSSTSGGYTGELFF
cdr3_nt: TGTGCCAGCAGCTCCACTAGCGGGGGGTACACCGGGGAGCTGTTTTTT
v_call: TRBV12-3/TRBV12-4
d_call: TRBD2
j_call: TRBJ2-2
clone_size: .

cdr3_aa: CASSSTGYYEQYF
cdr3_nt: TGTGCCAGCAGCTCGACAGGGTACTACGAGCAGTACTTC
v_call: TRBV7-9
d_call: TRBD1
j_call: TRBJ2-7
clone_size: .

cdr3_aa: CSATRGFNSPLHF
cdr3_nt: TGCAGTGCTACCAGGGGATTTAATTCACCCCTCCACTTT
v_call: TRBV20-1
d_call: .
j_call: TRBJ1-6
clone_size: .

cdr3_aa: CASRPTGGVEGYTF
cdr3_nt: TGTGCCAGCAGACCAACAGGGGGCGTTGAGGGCTACACCTTC
v_call: TRBV7-9
d_call: TRBD1
j_call: TRBJ1-2
clone_size: .

cdr3_aa: CASSPGRRMEETQYF
cdr3_nt: TGTGCCAGCTCGCCAGGACGGCGGATGGAAGAGACCCAGTACTTC
v_call: TRBV18
d_call: .
j_call: TRBJ2-5
clone_size: .

cdr3_aa: CSASRPTAYRVGVFWSNQPQHF
cdr3_nt: TGCAGTGCTAGTCGCCCTACTGCATACAGGGTGGGGGTATTTTGGAGCAATCAGCCCCAGCATTTT
v_call: TRBV20-1
d_call: .
j_call: TRBJ1-5
clone_size: few

cdr3_aa: CASSLTEIEAFF
cdr3_nt: TGTGCCAGCAGCCTGACAGAAATTGAAGCTTTCTTT
v_call: TRBV7-9
d_call: .
j_call: TRBJ1-1
clone_size: .

cdr3_aa: CASSLPGAQNTGELFF
cdr3_nt: TGTGCCAGCAGTTTACCAGGGGCTCAGAACACCGGGGAGCTGTTTTTT
v_call: TRBV28
d_call: .
j_call: TRBJ2-2
clone_size: .

cdr3_aa: CASSSRGGQGRSEQYF
cdr3_nt: TGTGCCAGCAGCTCCCGGGGCGGACAGGGAAGGTCTGAGCAGTACTTC
v_call: TRBV7-2
d_call: TRBD1
j_call: TRBJ2-7
clone_size: .

cdr3_aa: CASRRDSRYEQYF
cdr3_nt: TGTGCCAGCAGACGGGACAGTCGCTACGAGCAGTACTTC
v_call: TRBV28
d_call: TRBD1
j_call: TRBJ2-7
clone_size: .

cdr3_aa: CASQDQSNQPQHF
cdr3_nt: TGTGCCAGCCAAGATCAAAGCAATCAGCCCCAGCATTTT
v_call: TRBV2
d_call: .
j_call: TRBJ1-5
clone_size: few

cdr3_aa: CASSIGWGRVPGETQYF
cdr3_nt: TGTGCCAGTAGTATCGGTTGGGGCAGGGTCCCCGGAGAGACCCAGTACTTC
v_call: TRBV19
d_call: .
j_call: TRBJ2-5
clone_size: .

cdr3_aa: CATSREGTGVFPGELFF
cdr3_nt: TGTGCCACCAGCAGAGAGGGAACGGGAGTTTTCCCCGGGGAGCTGTTTTTT
v_call: TRBV15
d_call: .
j_call: TRBJ2-2
clone_size: .

cdr3_aa: CAWDSRDRPNQPQHF
cdr3_nt: TGTGCCTGGGATAGCCGGGACAGGCCTAATCAGCCCCAGCATTTT
v_call: TRBV30
d_call: TRBD1
j_call: TRBJ1-5
clone_size: .

cdr3_aa: CASSPRFMDTQYF
cdr3_nt: TGTGCCAGCAGCCCTAGATTTATGGATACGCAGTATTTT
v_call: TRBV11-2
d_call: .
j_call: TRBJ2-3
clone_size: .